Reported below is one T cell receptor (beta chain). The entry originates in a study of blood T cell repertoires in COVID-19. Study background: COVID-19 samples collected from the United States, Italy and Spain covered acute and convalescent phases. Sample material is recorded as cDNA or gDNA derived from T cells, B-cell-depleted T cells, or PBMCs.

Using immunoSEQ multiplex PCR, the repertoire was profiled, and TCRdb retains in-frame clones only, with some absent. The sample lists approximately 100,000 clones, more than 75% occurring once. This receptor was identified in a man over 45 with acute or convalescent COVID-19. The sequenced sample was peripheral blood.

DNA of the CDR3: TGTGCCACCAGTGATCCGGGGGAGGCTGGAAACACCATATATTTT. Translation: CATSDPGEAGNTIYF. The genes are TRBV24-1 and TRBJ1-3, with TRBD1 as a possible D gene (5 bases). The CDR3 has 15 amino acids. Germline V gene sequence: CDR1 KGHDR, CDR2 SFDVKD. Trimming left V 3 bases short and J 2 bases short, with 10 bases between.